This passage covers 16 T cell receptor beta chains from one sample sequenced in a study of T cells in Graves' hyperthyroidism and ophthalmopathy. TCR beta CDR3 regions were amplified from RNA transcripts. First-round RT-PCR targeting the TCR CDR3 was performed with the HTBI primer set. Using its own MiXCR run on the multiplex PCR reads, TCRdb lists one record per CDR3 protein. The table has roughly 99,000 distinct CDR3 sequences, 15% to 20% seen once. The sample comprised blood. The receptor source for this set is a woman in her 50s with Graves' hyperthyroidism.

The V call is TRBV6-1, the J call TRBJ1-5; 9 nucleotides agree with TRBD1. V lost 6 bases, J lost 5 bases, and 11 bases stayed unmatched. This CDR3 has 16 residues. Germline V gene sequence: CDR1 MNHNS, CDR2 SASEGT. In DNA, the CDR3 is TGTGCCAGCAGAGGGATGCCGGGACAGGGTTATCAGCCCCAGCATTTT. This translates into CASRGMPGQGYQPQHF.

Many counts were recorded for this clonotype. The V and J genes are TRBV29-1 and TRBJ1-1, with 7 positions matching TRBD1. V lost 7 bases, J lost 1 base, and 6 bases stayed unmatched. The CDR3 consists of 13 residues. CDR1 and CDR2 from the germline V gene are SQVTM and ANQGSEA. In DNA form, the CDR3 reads TGCAGCGCACGGGGACAGCAGAACACTGAAGCTTTCTTT. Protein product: CSARGQQNTEAFF.

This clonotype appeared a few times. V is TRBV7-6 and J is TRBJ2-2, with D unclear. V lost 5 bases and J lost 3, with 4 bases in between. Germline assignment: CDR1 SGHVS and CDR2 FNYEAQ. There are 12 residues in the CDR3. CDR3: CASSPHTGELFF. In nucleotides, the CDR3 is TGTGCCAGCAGCCCCCACACCGGGGAGCTGTTTTTT.

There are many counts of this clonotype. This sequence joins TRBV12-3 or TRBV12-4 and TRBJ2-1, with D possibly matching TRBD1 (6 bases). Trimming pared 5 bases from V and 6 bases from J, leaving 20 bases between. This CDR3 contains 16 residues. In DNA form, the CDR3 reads TGTGCCAGCAGTGTTTACAGGGACGATAAATTCAATGAGCAGTTCTTC. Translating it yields CASSVYRDDKFNEQFF.

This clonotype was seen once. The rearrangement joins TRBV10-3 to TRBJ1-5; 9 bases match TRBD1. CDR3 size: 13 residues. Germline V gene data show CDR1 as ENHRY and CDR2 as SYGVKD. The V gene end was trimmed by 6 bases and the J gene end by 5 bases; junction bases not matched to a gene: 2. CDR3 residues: CAISGTGYQPQHF. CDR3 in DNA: TGTGCCATCAGCGGGACAGGGTATCAGCCCCAGCATTTT.

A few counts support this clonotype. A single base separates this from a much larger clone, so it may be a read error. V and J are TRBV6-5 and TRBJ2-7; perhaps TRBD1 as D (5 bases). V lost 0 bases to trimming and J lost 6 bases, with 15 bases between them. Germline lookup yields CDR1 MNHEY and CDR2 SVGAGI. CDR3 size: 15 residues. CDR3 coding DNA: TGTGCCAGCAGTTACTCCCCGGACATCCGCTGCGAGCAGTACTTC. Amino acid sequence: CASSYSPDIRCEQYF.

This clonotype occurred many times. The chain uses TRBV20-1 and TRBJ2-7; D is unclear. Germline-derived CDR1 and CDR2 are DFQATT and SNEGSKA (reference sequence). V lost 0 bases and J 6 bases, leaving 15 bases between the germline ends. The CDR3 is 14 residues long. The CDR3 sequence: CSARDPRTVVEQYF. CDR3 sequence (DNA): TGCAGTGCTAGAGACCCTCGAACGGTCGTCGAGCAGTACTTC.

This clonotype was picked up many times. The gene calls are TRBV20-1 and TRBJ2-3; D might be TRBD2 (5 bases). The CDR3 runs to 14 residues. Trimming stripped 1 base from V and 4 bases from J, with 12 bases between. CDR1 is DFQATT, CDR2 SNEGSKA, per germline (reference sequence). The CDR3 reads CSARAPSPPDTQYF. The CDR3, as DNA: TGCAGTGCTAGAGCCCCTAGCCCCCCAGATACGCAGTATTTT.

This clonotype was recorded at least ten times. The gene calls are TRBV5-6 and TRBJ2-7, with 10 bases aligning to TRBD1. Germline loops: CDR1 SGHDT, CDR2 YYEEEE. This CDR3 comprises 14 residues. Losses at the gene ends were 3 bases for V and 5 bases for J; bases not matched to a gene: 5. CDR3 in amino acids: CASSSTGGRNEQYF. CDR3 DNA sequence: TGTGCCAGCAGCTCGACAGGGGGCCGGAACGAGCAGTACTTC. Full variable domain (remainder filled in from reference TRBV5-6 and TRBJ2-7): DAGVTQSPTHLIKTRGQQVTLRCSPKSGHDTVSWYQQALGQGPQFIFQYYEEEERQRGNFPDRFSGHQFPNYSSELNVNALLLGDSALYLCASSSTGGRNEQYFGPGTRLTVT.

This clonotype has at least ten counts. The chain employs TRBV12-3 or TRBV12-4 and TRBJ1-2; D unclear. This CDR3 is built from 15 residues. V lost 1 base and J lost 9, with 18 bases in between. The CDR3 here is CASSLVTAIDGRYTF. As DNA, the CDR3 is TGTGCCAGCAGTTTAGTAACAGCCATAGATGGGCGCTACACCTTC.

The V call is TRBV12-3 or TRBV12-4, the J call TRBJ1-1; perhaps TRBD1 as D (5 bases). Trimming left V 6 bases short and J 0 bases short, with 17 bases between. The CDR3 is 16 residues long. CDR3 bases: TGTGCCAGCAGACCCGGGCCGGGGGGAGTGAACACTGAAGCTTTCTTT. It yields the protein CASRPGPGGVNTEAFF.

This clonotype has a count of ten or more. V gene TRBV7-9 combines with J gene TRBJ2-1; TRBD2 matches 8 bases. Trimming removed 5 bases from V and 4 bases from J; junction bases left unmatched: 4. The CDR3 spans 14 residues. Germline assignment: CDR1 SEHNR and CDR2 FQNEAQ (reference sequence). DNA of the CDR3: TGTGCCAGCAGCCAGACTAGCGCATACAATGAGCAGTTCTTC. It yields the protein CASSQTSAYNEQFF.

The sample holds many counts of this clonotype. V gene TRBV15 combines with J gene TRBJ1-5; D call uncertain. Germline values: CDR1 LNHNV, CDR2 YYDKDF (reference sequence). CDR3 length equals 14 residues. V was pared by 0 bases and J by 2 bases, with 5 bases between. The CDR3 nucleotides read TGTGCCACCAGCAGAGATGATCGCAATCAGCCCCAGCATTTT. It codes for CATSRDDRNQPQHF.

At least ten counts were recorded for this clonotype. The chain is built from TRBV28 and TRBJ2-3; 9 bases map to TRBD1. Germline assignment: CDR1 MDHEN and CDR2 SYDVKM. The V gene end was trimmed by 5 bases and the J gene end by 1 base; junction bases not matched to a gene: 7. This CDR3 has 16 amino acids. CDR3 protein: CASSPQGATGTDTQYF. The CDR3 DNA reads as TGTGCCAGCAGTCCACAGGGGGCTACGGGCACAGATACGCAGTATTTT.

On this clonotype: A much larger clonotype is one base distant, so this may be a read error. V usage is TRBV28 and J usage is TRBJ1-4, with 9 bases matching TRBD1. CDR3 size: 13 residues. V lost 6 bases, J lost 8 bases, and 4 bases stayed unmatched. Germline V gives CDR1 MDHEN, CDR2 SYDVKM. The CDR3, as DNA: TGTGCCAGCAGGACAGGGGGTGAGGAAAAACTGTTTTTT. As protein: CASRTGGEEKLFF. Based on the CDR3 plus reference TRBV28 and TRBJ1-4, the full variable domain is DVKVTQSSRYLVKRTGEKVFLECVQDMDHENMFWYRQDPGLGLRLIYFSYDVKMKEKGDIPEGYSVSREKKERFSLILESASTNQTSMYLCASRTGGEEKLFFGSGTQLSVL.

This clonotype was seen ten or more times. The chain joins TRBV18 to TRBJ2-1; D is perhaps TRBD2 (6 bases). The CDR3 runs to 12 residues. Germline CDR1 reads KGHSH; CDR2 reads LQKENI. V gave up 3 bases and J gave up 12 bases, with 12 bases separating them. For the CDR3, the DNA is TGTGCCAGCTCACCGCCGGGACTTGTGCAGTTCTTC. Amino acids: CASSPPGLVQFF. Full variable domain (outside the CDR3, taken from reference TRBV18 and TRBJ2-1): NAGVMQNPRHLVRRRGQEARLRCSPMKGHSHVYWYRQLPEEGLKFMVYLQKENIIDESGMPKERFSAEFPKEGPSILRIQQVVRGDSAAYFCASSPPGLVQFFGPGTRLTVL.